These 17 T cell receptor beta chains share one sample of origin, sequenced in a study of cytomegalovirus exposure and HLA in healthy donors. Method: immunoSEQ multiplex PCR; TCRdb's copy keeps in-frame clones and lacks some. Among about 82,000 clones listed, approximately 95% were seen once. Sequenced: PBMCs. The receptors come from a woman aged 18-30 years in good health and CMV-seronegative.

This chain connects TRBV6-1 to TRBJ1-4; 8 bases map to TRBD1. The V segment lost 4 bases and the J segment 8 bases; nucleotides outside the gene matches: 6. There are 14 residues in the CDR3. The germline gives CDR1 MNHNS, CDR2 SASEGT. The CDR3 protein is CASSADRGGEKLFF. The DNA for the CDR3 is TGTGCCAGCAGTGCCGACAGGGGTGGAGAAAAACTGTTTTTT.

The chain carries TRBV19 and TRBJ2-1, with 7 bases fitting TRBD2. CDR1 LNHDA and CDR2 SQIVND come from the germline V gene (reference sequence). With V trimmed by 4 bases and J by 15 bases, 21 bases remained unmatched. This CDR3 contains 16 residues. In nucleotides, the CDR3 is TGTGCCAGTAGTACGTCACATATAGGGGACGGGACTACCCTGTTCTTC. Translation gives CASSTSHIGDGTTLFF.

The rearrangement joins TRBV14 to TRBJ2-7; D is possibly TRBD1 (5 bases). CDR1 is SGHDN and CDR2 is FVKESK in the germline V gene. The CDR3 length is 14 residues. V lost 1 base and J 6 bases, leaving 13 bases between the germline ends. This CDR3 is CASSQGGIQGEQYF. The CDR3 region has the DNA TGTGCCAGCAGCCAAGGAGGTATCCAGGGCGAGCAGTACTTC.

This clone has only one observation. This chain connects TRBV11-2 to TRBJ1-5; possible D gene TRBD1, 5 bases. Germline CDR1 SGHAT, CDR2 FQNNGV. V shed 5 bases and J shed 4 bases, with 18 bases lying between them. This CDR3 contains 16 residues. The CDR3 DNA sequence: TGTGCCAGCAGCCTTAGAGGGGCGGGGGGGAATCAGCCCCAGCATTTT. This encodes CASSLRGAGGNQPQHF.

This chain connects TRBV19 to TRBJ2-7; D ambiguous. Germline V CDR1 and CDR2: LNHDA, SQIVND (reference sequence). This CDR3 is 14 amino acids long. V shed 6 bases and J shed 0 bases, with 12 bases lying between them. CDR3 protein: CASRDQRSSYEQYF. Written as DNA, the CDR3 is TGTGCCAGTAGGGATCAGAGGAGCTCCTACGAGCAGTACTTC.

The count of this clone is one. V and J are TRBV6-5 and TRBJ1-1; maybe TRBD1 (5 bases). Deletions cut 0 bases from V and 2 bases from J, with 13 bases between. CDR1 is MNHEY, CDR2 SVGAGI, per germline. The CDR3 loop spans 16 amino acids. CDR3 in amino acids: CASSYSAGKENTEAFF. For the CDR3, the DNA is TGTGCCAGCAGTTACTCTGCAGGGAAGGAAAACACTGAAGCTTTCTTT.

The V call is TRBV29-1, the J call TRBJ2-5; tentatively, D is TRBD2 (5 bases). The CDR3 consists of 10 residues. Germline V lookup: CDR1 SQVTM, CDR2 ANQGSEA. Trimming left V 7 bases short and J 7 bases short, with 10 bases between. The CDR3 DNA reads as TGCAGCGCCGAGGGCGGGACCCAGTACTTC. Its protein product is CSAEGGTQYF.

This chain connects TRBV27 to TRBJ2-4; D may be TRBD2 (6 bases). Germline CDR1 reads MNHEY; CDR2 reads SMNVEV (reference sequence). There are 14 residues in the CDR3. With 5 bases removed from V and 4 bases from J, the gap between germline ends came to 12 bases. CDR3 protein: CASSAFGGKNIQYF. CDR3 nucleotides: TGTGCCAGCAGTGCCTTTGGGGGGAAAAACATTCAGTACTTC.

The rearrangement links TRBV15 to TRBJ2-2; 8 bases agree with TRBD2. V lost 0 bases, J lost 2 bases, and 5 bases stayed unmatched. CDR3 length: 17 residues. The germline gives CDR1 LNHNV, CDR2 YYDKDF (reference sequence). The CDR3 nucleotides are TGTGCCACCAGCAGAGAGGGTAGCGGGATAAACACCGGGGAGCTGTTTTTT. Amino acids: CATSREGSGINTGELFF.

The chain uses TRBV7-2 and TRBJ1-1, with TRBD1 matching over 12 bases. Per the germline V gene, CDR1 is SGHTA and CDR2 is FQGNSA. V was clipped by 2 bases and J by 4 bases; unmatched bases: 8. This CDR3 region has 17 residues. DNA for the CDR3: TGTGCCAGCAGCTTAAGCAGGGACAGGGGGCTCGGCACTGAAGCTTTCTTT. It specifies CASSLSRDRGLGTEAFF.

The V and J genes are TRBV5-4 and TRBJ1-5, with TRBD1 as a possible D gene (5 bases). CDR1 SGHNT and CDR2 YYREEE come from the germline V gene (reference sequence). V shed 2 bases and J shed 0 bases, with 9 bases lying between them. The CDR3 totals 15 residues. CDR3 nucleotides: TGTGCCAGCAGCTTCGGGGGGGTTAGCAATCAGCCCCAGCATTTT. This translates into CASSFGGVSNQPQHF.

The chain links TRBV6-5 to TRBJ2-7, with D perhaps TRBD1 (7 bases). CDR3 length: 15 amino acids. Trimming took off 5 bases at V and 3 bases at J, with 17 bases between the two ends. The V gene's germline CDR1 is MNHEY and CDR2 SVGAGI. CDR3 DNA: TGTGCCAGCAGTAGTCCGCGGGACAGAGGCTACGAGCAGTACTTC. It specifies CASSSPRDRGYEQYF.

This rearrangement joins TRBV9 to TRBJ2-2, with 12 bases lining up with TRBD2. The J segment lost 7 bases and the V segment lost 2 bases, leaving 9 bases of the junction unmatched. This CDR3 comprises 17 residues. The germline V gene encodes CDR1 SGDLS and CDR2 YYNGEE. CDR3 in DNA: TGTGCCAGCAGCGTCCTAGCGGGAGGGCCTTACGTCGGGGAGCTGTTTTTT. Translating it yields CASSVLAGGPYVGELFF.

The CDR3 sequence is CASSPRLAASYNEQFF. DNA for the CDR3: TGTGCCAGCTCACCCCGACTAGCGGCCTCCTACAATGAGCAGTTCTTC. The rearrangement uses TRBV18 and TRBJ2-1, with 9 bases that match TRBD2. The CDR3 spans 16 residues. Losses at the gene ends were 3 bases for V and 0 bases for J; bases not matched to a gene: 3. Germline CDR1 and CDR2: KGHSH and LQKENI.

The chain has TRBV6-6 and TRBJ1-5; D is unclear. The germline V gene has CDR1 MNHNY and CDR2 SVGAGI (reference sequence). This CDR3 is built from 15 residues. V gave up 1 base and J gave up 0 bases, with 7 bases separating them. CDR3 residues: CASSYYGDSNQPQHF. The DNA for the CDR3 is TGTGCCAGCAGTTACTACGGAGATAGCAATCAGCCCCAGCATTTT.

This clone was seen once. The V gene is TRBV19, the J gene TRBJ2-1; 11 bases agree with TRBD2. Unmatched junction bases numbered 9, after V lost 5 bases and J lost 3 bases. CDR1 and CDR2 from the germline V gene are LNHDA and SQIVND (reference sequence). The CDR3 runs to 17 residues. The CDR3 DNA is TGTGCCAGTAGTTCCGACGCTAGCGGGAGGATCTACAATGAGCAGTTCTTC. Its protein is CASSSDASGRIYNEQFF.

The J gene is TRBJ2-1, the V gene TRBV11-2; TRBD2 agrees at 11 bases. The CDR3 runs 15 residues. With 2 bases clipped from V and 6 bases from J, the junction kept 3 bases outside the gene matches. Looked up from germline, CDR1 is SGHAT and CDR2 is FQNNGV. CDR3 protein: CASSLYLAGGNEQFF. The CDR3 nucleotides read TGTGCCAGCAGCTTATATCTAGCGGGAGGCAATGAGCAGTTCTTC.